Listed below are T cell receptor beta chains from one sample, sequenced in a study of immune evolution from preneoplasia to lung adenocarcinoma. The data were produced by immunoSEQ multiplex PCR, yet TCRdb's version contains in-frame clones alone and is incomplete. This table holds several thousand clones, nearly 90% found once. Sequencing was carried out using FFPE invasive lung adenocarcinoma tissue. The receptors here all came from a person aged 70 to 85 with invasive lung adenocarcinoma. Both conserved end residues are part of each CDR3. Fields, in order: V gene, CDR3 length, clone size, CDR3 protein. Size is omitted from some rows. Given values are once, few, many or a class for expanded clones.

TRBV7-2 | 12 | NA | CASSKRGETQYF
TRBV28 | 11 | NA | CASRRDNEQFF
TRBV5-6 | 14 | NA | CASSSVAATYEQYF
TRBV9 | 16 | NA | CASSTAGTKTYNEQFF
TRBV7-9 | 13 | once | CASSAPGADTQYF
TRBV10-3 | 13 | NA | CATLDNTNYGYTF
TRBV5-1 | 16 | NA | CASKGMGQGDTGELFF
TRBV5-1 | 13 | NA | CASSITGTYEQYF
TRBV2 | 17 | NA | CASRGGLGHKGTGELFF
TRBV4-1 | 16 | NA | CASSQGADRHQETQYF
TRBV4-1 | 14 | NA | CASSQDLMRTEAFF
TRBV5-1 | 15 | NA | CASSLRGMANEKLFF
TRBV18 | 14 | NA | CASSPTGPNTEAFF
TRBV18 | 16 | NA | CASSLSGDRVADTQYF
TRBV6-6 | 13 | NA | CASSPGAAQPQHF
TRBV29-1 | 16 | NA | CSAKTPFSPMNTEAFF
TRBV5-4 | 14 | few | CASFRGVGNTEAFF
TRBV27 | 14 | NA | CASSLFTGSGAQYF
TRBV9 | 16 | NA | CASSVDVSGIEETQYF
TRBV4-2 | 16 | NA | CASSQALSGRDNEQFF
TRBV11-3 | 16 | NA | CASSSVTSGGTGELFF
TRBV28 | 16 | NA | CASSLSQAGGSETQYF
TRBV7-2 | 14 | NA | CASSRALTEETQYF
TRBV12-5 | 15 | NA | CASGLAGESYNEQFF
TRBV27 | 14 | few | CASSLSGLFYEQYF
TRBV7-9 | 15 | NA | CASSPDRGWADTQYF
TRBV28 | 18 | NA | CASRGLRTGDWANTEAFF
TRBV4-1 | 15 | NA | CASSQEGRSWETQYF
TRBV28 | 12 | NA | CASSPPSDEQYF
TRBV2 | 10 | NA | CASSNYGYTF
TRBV30 | 12 | NA | CAWSPGTEGYTF
TRBV6-1 | 16 | NA | CASSEDRGGGANVLTF
TRBV20-1 | 11 | NA | CSARVRGEQFF
TRBV9 | 16 | NA | CASSVVGIWDPTEAFF
TRBV6-1 | 13 | NA | CASTPQGADTQYF
TRBV7-3 | 15 | few | CASSSTSGNTDTQYF
TRBV2 | 16 | NA | CASSDRQSVGLTEAFF
TRBV6-5 | 14 | few | CASHGTGPAGELFF
TRBV29-1 | 11 | NA | CSVLDNRGAFF
TRBV15 | 15 | NA | CATSRDAAGVGEQFF
TRBV28 | 14 | NA | CASSPGQSNQPQHF
TRBV30 | 16 | NA | CAWSNPPRRFYYGYTF
TRBV19 | 14 | NA | CASYSGTGRRKLFF
TRBV19 | 15 | few | CASQFRQGRSNEQFF
TRBV28 | 15 | NA | CASNPGTGDYNEQFF
TRBV20-1 | 11 | NA | CSATEGYGYTF
TRBV11-2 | 13 | NA | CASSLDRDSEQYF
TRBV30 | 16 | few | CAWTKGGGGRTGELFF
TRBV30 | 18 | NA | CAWSSARDTGTGNEKLFF
TRBV15 | 14 | NA | CATSFRDRNFEAFF
TRBV7-6 | 15 | NA | CASSPEETGGYGYTF
TRBV2 | 14 | few | CASSPGQGNSEAFF
TRBV7-3 | 15 | NA | CASSQSGGGTGELFF
TRBV11-1 | 13 | NA | CASSPDGNQPQHF
TRBV5-4 | 20 | NA | CASSLPPVPGLAGGHYEQYF
TRBV6-5 | 15 | NA | CASRRTGGMNTEAFF
TRBV20-1 | 11 | once | CSAPYNYGYTF
TRBV9 | 14 | NA | CASSVGPSGGEQYF
TRBV9 | 13 | NA | CASSSQGEETQYF